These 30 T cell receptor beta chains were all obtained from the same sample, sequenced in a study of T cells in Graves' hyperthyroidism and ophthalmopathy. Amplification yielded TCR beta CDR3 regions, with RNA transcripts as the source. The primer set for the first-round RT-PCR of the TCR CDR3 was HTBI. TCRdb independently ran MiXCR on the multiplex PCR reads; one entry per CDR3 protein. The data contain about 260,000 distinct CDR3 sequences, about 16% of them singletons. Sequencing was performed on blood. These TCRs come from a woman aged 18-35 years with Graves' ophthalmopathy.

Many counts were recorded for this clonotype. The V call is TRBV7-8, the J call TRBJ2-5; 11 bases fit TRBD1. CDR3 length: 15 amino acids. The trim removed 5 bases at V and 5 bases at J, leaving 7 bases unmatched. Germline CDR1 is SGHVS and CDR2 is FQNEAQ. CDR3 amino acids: CASSPRTGGWETQYF. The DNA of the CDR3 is TGTGCCAGCAGCCCCCGGACAGGGGGCTGGGAGACCCAGTACTTC.

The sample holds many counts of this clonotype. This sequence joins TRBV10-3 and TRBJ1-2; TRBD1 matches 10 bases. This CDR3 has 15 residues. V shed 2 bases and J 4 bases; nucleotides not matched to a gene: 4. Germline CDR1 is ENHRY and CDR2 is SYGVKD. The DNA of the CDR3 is TGTGCCATCAGTGAGGGCGGGACAGGGGCCTATGGCTACACCTTC. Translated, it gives CAISEGGTGAYGYTF.

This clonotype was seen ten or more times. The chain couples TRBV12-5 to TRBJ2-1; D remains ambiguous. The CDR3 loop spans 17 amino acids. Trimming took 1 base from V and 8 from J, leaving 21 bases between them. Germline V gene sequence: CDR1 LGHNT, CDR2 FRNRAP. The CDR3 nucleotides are TGTGCTAGTGGTTTGGGAAGGGCTAACGAGATCCGCGATGAGCAGTTCTTC. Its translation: CASGLGRANEIRDEQFF. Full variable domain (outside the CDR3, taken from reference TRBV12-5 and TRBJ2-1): DARVTQTPRHKVTEMGQEVTMRCQPILGHNTVFWYRQTMMQGLELLAYFRNRAPLDDSGMPKDRFSAEMPDATLATLKIQPSEPRDSAVYFCASGLGRANEIRDEQFFGPGTRLTVL.

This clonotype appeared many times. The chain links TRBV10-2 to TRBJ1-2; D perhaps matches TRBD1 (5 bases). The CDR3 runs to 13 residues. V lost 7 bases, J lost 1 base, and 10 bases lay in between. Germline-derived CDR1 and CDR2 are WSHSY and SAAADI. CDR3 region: CASTPGGNYGYTF. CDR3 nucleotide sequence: TGCGCCAGCACTCCCGGGGGTAACTATGGCTACACCTTC.

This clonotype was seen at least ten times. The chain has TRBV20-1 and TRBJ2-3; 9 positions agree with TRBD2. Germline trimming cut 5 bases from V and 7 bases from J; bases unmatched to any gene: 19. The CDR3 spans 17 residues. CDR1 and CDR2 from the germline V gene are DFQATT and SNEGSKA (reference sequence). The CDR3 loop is CSAPRLAGIKDPYTQYF. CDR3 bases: TGCAGTGCTCCTCGGCTAGCGGGGATTAAAGACCCTTATACGCAGTATTTT.

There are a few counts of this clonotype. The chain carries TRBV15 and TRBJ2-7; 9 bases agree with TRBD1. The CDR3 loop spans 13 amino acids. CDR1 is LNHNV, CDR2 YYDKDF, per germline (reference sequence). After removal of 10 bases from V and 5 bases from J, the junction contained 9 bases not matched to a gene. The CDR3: CAIGDRAMDEQYF. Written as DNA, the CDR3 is TGTGCCATAGGGGACAGGGCGATGGACGAGCAGTACTTC.

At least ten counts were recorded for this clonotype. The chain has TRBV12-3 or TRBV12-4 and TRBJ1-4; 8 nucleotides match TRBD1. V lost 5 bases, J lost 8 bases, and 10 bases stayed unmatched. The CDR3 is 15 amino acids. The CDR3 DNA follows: TGTGCCAGCAGTGAGCTTGGGGGACAGGAAGAAAAACTGTTTTTT. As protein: CASSELGGQEEKLFF.

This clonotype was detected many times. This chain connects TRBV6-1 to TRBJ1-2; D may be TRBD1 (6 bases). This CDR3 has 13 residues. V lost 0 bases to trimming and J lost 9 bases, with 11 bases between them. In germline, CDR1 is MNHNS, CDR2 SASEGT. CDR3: CASSEAGTSSYTF. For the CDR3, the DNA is TGTGCCAGCAGTGAAGCCGGGACATCGAGCTACACCTTC.

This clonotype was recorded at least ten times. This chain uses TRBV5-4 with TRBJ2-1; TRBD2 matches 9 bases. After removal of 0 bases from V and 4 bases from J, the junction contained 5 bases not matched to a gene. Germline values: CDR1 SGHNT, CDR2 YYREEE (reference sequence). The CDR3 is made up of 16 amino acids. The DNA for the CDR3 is TGTGCCAGCAGCTTGGGATCTAGCGGGAAATACAATGAGCAGTTCTTC. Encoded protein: CASSLGSSGKYNEQFF.

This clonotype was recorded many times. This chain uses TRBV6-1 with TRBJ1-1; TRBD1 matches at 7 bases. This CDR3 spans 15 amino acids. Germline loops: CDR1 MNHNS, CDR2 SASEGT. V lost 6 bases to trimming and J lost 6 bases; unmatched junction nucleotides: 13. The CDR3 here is CASRKGQRGPPEAFF. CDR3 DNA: TGTGCCAGCAGGAAAGGACAGAGGGGGCCCCCTGAAGCTTTCTTT.

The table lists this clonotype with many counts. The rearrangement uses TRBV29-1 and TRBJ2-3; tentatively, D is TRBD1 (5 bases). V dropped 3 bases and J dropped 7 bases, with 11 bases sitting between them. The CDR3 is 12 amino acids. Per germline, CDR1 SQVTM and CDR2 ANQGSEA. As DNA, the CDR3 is TGCAGCGTTGAGACAGCTACTTATACGCAGTATTTT. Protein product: CSVETATYTQYF.

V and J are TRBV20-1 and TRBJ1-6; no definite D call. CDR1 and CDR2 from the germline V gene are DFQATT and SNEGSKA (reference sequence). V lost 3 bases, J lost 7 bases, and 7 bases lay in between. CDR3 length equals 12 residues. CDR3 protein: CSARGWNSPLHF. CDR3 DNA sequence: TGCAGTGCTAGGGGGTGGAATTCACCCCTCCACTTT.

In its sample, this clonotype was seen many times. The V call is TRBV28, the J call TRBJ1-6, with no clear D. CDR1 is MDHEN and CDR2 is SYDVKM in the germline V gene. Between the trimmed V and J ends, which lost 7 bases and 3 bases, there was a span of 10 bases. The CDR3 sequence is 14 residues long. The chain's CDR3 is CASNLPDYNSPLHF. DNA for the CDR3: TGTGCCAGCAACTTGCCGGACTATAATTCACCCCTCCACTTT.

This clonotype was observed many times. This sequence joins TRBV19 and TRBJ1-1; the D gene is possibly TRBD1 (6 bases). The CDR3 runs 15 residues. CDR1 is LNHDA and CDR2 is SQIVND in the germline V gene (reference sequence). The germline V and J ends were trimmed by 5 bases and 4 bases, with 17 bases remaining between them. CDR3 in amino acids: CASSPYRERATEAFF. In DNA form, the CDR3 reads TGTGCCAGTAGTCCTTACAGGGAGCGGGCCACTGAAGCTTTCTTT.

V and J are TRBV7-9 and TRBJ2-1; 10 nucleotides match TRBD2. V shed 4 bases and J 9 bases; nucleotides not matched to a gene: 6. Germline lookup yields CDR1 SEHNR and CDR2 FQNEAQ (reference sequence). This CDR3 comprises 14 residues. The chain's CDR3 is CASSWTSGYGEQFF. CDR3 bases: TGTGCCAGCAGCTGGACTAGCGGCTATGGTGAGCAGTTCTTC.

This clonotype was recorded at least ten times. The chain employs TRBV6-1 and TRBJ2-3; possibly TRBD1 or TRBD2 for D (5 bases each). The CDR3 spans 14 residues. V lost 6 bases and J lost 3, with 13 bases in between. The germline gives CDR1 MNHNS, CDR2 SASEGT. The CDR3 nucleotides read TGTGCCAGCAGCACGGTGGGGGAAACAGATACGCAGTATTTT. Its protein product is CASSTVGETDTQYF.

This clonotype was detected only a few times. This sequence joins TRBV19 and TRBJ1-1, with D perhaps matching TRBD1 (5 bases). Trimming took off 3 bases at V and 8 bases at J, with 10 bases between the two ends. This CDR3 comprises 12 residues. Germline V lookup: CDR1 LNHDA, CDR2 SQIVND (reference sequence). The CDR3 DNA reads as TGTGCCAGTAGTATCGGGAGGGGAGAAGCTTTCTTT. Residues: CASSIGRGEAFF.

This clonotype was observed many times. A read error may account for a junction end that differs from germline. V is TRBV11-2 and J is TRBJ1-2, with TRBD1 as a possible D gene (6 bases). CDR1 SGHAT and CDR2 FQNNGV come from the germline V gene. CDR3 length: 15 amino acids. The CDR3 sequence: CASSPNLQGNDGYTF. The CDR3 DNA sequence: TGTGCCAGCAGCCCCAACTTACAGGGTAACGATGGCTACACCTTC.

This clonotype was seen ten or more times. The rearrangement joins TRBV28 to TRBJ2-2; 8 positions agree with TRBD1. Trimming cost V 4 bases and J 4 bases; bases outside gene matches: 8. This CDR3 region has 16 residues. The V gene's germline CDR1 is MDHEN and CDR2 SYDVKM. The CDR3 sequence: CASSSPGQATTGELFF. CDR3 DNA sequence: TGTGCCAGCAGTTCTCCGGGACAGGCGACCACCGGGGAGCTGTTTTTT.

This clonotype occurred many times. The CDR3 bases are TGTGCCAGCAGCCCAGGGGTCAGGACAGAGACCCAGTACTTC. Its translation is CASSPGVRTETQYF. This sequence joins TRBV7-6 and TRBJ2-5; weak D call: TRBD1 (6 bases). Germline V gives CDR1 SGHVS, CDR2 FNYEAQ. V was cut by 5 bases and J by 4 bases, with 14 bases left in between. This CDR3 has 14 amino acids.

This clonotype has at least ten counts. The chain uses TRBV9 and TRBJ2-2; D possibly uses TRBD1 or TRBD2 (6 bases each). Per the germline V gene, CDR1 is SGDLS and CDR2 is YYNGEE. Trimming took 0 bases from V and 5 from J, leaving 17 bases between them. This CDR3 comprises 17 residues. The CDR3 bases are TGTGCCAGCAGCGTAGGAGTGGGGGGCGCGGGGACCGGGGAGCTGTTTTTT. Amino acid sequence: CASSVGVGGAGTGELFF.

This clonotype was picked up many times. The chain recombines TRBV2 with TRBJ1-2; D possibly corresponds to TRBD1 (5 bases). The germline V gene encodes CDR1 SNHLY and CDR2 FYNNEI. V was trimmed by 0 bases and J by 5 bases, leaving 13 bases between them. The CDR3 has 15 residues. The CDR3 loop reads CASSEAGGARYGYTF. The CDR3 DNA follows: TGTGCCAGCAGTGAAGCGGGAGGGGCCCGGTATGGCTACACCTTC.

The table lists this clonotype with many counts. The CDR3 sequence: CASSQDRGLIYGYTF. The DNA of the CDR3 is TGCGCCAGCAGCCAGGACAGGGGGCTGATCTATGGCTACACCTTC. The rearrangement links TRBV4-3 to TRBJ1-2; 11 nucleotides agree with TRBD1. The CDR3 loop spans 15 amino acids. Germline CDR1 reads LGHNA; CDR2 reads YSLEER. Trimming cost V 3 bases and J 4 bases; bases outside gene matches: 4.

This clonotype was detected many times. CDR3 nucleotide sequence: TGTGCCAGCAGTTCGAGGGGGCTAACGAACACCGGGGAGCTGTTTTTT. Translated, it gives CASSSRGLTNTGELFF. The chain links TRBV27 to TRBJ2-2; 7 bases agree with TRBD1. CDR3 length: 16 amino acids. The germline CDR1 and CDR2 sequences are MNHEY and SMNVEV (reference sequence). J was trimmed by 0 bases and V by 4 bases; bases with no gene match: 5.

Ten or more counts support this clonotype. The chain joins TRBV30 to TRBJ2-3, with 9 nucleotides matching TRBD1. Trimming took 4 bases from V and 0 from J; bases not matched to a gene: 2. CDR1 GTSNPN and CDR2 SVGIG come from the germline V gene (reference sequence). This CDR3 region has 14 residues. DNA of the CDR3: TGTGCCTGGAACAGGGGGCAAAGCACAGATACGCAGTATTTT. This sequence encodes CAWNRGQSTDTQYF.

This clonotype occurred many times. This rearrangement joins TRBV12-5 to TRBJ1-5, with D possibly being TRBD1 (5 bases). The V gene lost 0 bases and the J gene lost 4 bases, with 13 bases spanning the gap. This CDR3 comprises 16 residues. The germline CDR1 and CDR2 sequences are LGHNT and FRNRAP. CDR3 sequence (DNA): TGTGCTAGTGGTTTGGTAGGTACAGGACCTAATCAGCCCCAGCATTTT. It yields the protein CASGLVGTGPNQPQHF.

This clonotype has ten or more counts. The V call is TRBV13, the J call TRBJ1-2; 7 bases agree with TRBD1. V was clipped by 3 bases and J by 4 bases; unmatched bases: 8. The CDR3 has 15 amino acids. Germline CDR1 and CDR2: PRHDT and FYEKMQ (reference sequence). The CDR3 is CASSFRQGGAYGYTF. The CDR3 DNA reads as TGTGCCAGCAGCTTCAGACAGGGTGGTGCCTATGGCTACACCTTC.

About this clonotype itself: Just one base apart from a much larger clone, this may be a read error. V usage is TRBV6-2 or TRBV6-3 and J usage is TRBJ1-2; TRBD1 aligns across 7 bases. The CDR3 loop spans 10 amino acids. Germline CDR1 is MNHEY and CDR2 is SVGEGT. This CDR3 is CAIRDRDDAF. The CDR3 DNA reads TGTGCCATTCGTGACAGGGACGACGCCTTC.

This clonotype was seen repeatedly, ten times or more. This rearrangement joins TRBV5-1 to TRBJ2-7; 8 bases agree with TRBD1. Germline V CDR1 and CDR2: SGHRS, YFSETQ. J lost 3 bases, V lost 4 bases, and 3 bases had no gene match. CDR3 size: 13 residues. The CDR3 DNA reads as TGCGCCAGCAGCACACAGGGGGACTACGAGCAGTACTTC. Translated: CASSTQGDYEQYF.

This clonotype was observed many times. This CDR3 is CASSLSWRVETEAFF. As DNA, the CDR3 is TGTGCCAGCAGTTTATCGTGGAGGGTTGAGACTGAAGCTTTCTTT. This sequence joins TRBV27 and TRBJ1-1, with D unresolved. Germline CDR1 is MNHEY and CDR2 is SMNVEV (reference sequence). V lost 0 bases to trimming and J lost 5 bases, with 13 bases between them. The CDR3 runs 15 residues.